These 26 T cell receptor beta chains came from one sample sequenced in a study of follicular helper T cells after annual influenza vaccination. Specified time point: 2013-2014 season, 7 days after vaccination. Profiled with immunoSEQ multiplex PCR; TCRdb holds only in-frame clones, not every one. The table lists nearly 9,000 clones, around 80% of them singletons. The specimen comprised CXCR5+ CD38- circulating T follicular helper cells from blood, sampled 7 days after influenza vaccination. Subset here: circulating Tfh, non-naive CD4+CXCR5+PD-1+ (ICOS+CD38+ or ICOS-CD38-). Source of these receptors: an adult who received the influenza vaccine.

V usage is TRBV10-3 and J usage is TRBJ2-5; D gene unclear. From germline, CDR1 is ENHRY and CDR2 SYGVKD. The V end lost 2 bases, the J end lost 2 bases, and 6 bases lay between the germline ends. The CDR3 consists of 13 residues. The CDR3 spells CAISERLQETQYF. The CDR3 DNA sequence: TGTGCCATCAGTGAGAGGTTACAAGAGACCCAGTACTTC.

The CDR3 sequence: CASSRTLGRETQYF. The CDR3 nucleotides read TGTGCCAGCAGCCGGACCCTCGGGAGGGAGACCCAGTACTTC. V is TRBV6-5 and J is TRBJ2-5; 7 nucleotides match TRBD2. V shed 6 bases, J shed 5 bases, and the junction held 9 bases outside the gene matches. CDR1 is MNHEY, CDR2 SVGAGI, per germline. The CDR3 covers 14 residues.

The chain employs TRBV19 and TRBJ2-1, with 10 bases fitting TRBD2. The CDR3 runs to 15 residues. V shed 5 bases, J shed 5 bases, and the junction held 6 bases outside the gene matches. Germline-derived CDR1 and CDR2 are LNHDA and SQIVND (reference sequence). The DNA of the CDR3 is TGTGCCAGTAGTTCCTATAGCGGGAGGCACAATGAGCAGTTCTTC. Protein product: CASSSYSGRHNEQFF.

The chain has TRBV4-3 and TRBJ1-5; possibly TRBD1 for D (5 bases). Germline loops: CDR1 LGHNA, CDR2 YSLEER. CDR3 length equals 16 residues. Trimming stripped 0 bases from V and 2 bases from J, with 11 bases between. The CDR3 reads CASSQDPGVGNQPQHF. CDR3 nucleotides: TGCGCCAGCAGCCAAGATCCGGGGGTAGGCAATCAGCCCCAGCATTTT.

CDR3 region: CASSSGMLNTEAFF. CDR3 in DNA: TGTGCCAGCTCCTCCGGGATGCTGAACACTGAAGCTTTCTTT. The chain has TRBV6-1 and TRBJ1-1; no clear D. The CDR3 consists of 14 residues. Trimming removed 8 bases at V and 0 bases at J, with 13 bases between. The germline CDR1 and CDR2 sequences are MNHNS and SASEGT.

The rearrangement links TRBV27 to TRBJ1-4, with TRBD1 matching over 9 bases. CDR1 and CDR2 from the germline V gene are MNHEY and SMNVEV (reference sequence). The CDR3 has 14 amino acids. V shed 5 bases and J 8 bases; nucleotides not matched to a gene: 6. CDR3 sequence reads: CASSRGQGLEKLFF. The CDR3 DNA reads as TGTGCCAGCAGTAGGGGACAGGGTCTAGAAAAACTGTTTTTT.

The V call is TRBV5-1, the J call TRBJ2-3; 11 nucleotides match TRBD2. Unmatched junction bases numbered 3, after V lost 2 bases and J lost 1 base. Germline loops: CDR1 SGHRS, CDR2 YFSETQ. The CDR3 consists of 16 residues. The CDR3 coding sequence is TGCGCCAGCAGCTTTCTAGCGGGGGGAGGCACAGATACGCAGTATTTT. It codes for CASSFLAGGGTDTQYF.

The chain links TRBV5-1 to TRBJ2-5; the D is unclear. With 1 base removed from V and 2 bases from J, the gap between germline ends came to 12 bases. In germline, CDR1 is SGHRS, CDR2 YFSETQ. The CDR3 totals 15 residues. The CDR3 is CASSLLQGPQETQYF. The CDR3 region has the DNA TGCGCCAGCAGCTTGTTACAAGGCCCTCAAGAGACCCAGTACTTC.

This chain joins TRBV11-2 and TRBJ2-3; 7 bases are a match to TRBD1. With 5 bases clipped from V and 1 base from J, the junction kept 6 bases outside the gene matches. Germline loops: CDR1 SGHAT, CDR2 FQNNGV. The CDR3 extends over 15 amino acids. Here the CDR3 reads CASSHRGGRTDTQYF. The DNA of the CDR3 is TGTGCCAGCAGCCATCGAGGGGGCCGCACAGATACGCAGTATTTT.

This sequence joins TRBV7-2 and TRBJ2-1, with D perhaps matching TRBD2 (6 bases). In germline, CDR1 is SGHTA, CDR2 FQGNSA. Trimming removed 8 bases from V and 9 bases from J, with 20 bases in between. The CDR3 is made up of 14 amino acids. Here the CDR3 DNA reads TGTGCCAGCGCCGAAAATAGCGGTCGGGCTGAGCAGTTCTTC. Amino acids: CASAENSGRAEQFF. Combining the CDR3 with reference TRBV7-2 and TRBJ2-1 gives the whole variable domain GAGVSQSPSNKVTEKGKDVELRCDPISGHTALYWYRQSLGQGLEFLIYFQGNSAPDKSGLPSDRFSAERTGGSVSTLTIQRTQQEDSAVYLCASAENSGRAEQFFGPGTRLTVL.

This clone appeared a few times. The chain is built from TRBV19 and TRBJ2-7; D might be TRBD2 (6 bases). CDR1 and CDR2 (germline): LNHDA, SQIVND (reference sequence). V was clipped by 6 bases and J by 5 bases, with 14 bases between them. This CDR3 has 13 amino acids. CDR3 sequence: CASRKKGGNEQYF. The CDR3 bases are TGTGCCAGTAGGAAGAAGGGAGGTAACGAGCAGTACTTC.

The rearrangement joins TRBV19 to TRBJ1-3, with D possibly being TRBD1 (6 bases). Germline V gives CDR1 LNHDA, CDR2 SQIVND (reference sequence). V shed 4 bases and J shed 2 bases, with 9 bases lying between them. The CDR3 loop spans 14 amino acids. This CDR3 is CASSTGTTGNTIYF. The CDR3 nucleotides are TGTGCCAGTAGTACCGGGACAACTGGAAACACCATATATTTT.

This clone was detected a few times. The rearrangement uses TRBV4-2 and TRBJ1-5; TRBD1 aligns across 8 bases. The CDR3 consists of 17 residues. Looked up from germline, CDR1 is LGHNA and CDR2 is YNFKEQ. V shed 1 base, J shed 2 bases, and the junction held 7 bases outside the gene matches. The CDR3 DNA follows: TGTGCCAGCAGCCAAGCTGAAGGACAGGGAGGCAATCAGCCCCAGCATTTT. This gives the protein CASSQAEGQGGNQPQHF.

This chain joins TRBV5-6 and TRBJ1-3; 8 bases agree with TRBD1. CDR3 length: 14 residues. With V trimmed by 4 bases and J by 0 bases, 0 bases remained unmatched. The germline CDR1 and CDR2 sequences are SGHDT and YYEEEE. In DNA form, the CDR3 reads TGTGCCAGCAGCGGACAGGGCTCTGGAAACACCATATATTTT. Translating it yields CASSGQGSGNTIYF. The variable domain in full, completed from reference TRBV5-6 and TRBJ1-3, reads DAGVTQSPTHLIKTRGQQVTLRCSPKSGHDTVSWYQQALGQGPQFIFQYYEEEERQRGNFPDRFSGHQFPNYSSELNVNALLLGDSALYLCASSGQGSGNTIYFGEGSWLTVV.

The J gene is TRBJ2-3, the V gene TRBV19; the D is unclear. The CDR3 runs to 14 residues. V lost 6 bases, J lost 2 bases, and 12 bases lay in between. Germline assignment: CDR1 LNHDA and CDR2 SQIVND (reference sequence). CDR3: CASRQQESTDTQYF. The CDR3 nucleotides are TGTGCCAGTAGACAGCAGGAATCCACAGATACGCAGTATTTT.

The chain carries TRBV2 and TRBJ2-5; maybe TRBD1 (5 bases). This CDR3 is built from 12 residues. The germline gives CDR1 SNHLY, CDR2 FYNNEI. V was clipped by 0 bases and J by 9 bases, with 8 bases between them. The DNA of the CDR3 is TGTGCCAGCAGTGAAGCCCAGGGTTCCCAGTACTTC. Protein sequence: CASSEAQGSQYF.

CDR3 in DNA: TGTGCCAGCACGGATCAATACAGGGGATCTGGGGCCAACGTCCTGACTTTC. Its translation: CASTDQYRGSGANVLTF. This rearrangement joins TRBV7-3 to TRBJ2-6, with 7 bases matching TRBD1. From germline, CDR1 is SGHTA and CDR2 FQGTGA. V was pared by 7 bases and J by 1 base, with 10 bases of the junction left unmatched. CDR3 length equals 17 residues.

The chain carries TRBV27 and TRBJ2-5; no firm D call. The CDR3 has 15 residues. Germline loops: CDR1 MNHEY, CDR2 SMNVEV (reference sequence). V gave up 0 bases and J gave up 2 bases, with 10 bases separating them. The CDR3 DNA reads as TGTGCCAGCAGTTTATCGTTTGGGATGCAAGAGACCCAGTACTTC. The encoded protein is CASSLSFGMQETQYF.

The rearrangement joins TRBV4-1 to TRBJ1-5; unclear D gene. Germline V gene sequence: CDR1 MGHRA, CDR2 YSYEKL. Trimming took off 0 bases at V and 4 bases at J, with 10 bases between the two ends. The CDR3 spans 15 residues. This CDR3 reads CASSQDPQSNQPQHF. The CDR3 DNA is TGCGCCAGCAGCCAAGATCCACAGTCGAATCAGCCCCAGCATTTT.

The V gene is TRBV6-5, the J gene TRBJ2-7, with 7 bases aligning to TRBD1. In germline, CDR1 is MNHEY, CDR2 SVGAGI. Losses at the gene ends were 6 bases for V and 1 base for J; bases not matched to a gene: 6. This CDR3 region has 14 residues. CDR3 DNA sequence: TGTGCCAGCAGCGACAGGGTAAGATCCTACGAGCAGTACTTC. Translation: CASSDRVRSYEQYF.

The chain has TRBV2 and TRBJ2-3; 7 positions agree with TRBD1. CDR3 length equals 14 residues. After removal of 8 bases from V and 7 bases from J, the junction contained 12 bases not matched to a gene. Germline V gene data show CDR1 as SNHLY and CDR2 as FYNNEI. The CDR3 DNA is TGTGCCAGCCAAGGGGAAAAGGGGGCCCATACGCAGTATTTT. Translation: CASQGEKGAHTQYF.

The chain joins TRBV28 to TRBJ2-2, with D perhaps matching TRBD1 (6 bases). This CDR3 has 14 residues. Germline loops: CDR1 MDHEN, CDR2 SYDVKM. The V gene lost 10 bases and the J gene lost 1 base, with 13 bases spanning the gap. Written as DNA, the CDR3 is TGTGCCACGAAGGGACATTTGAACACCGGGGAGCTGTTTTTT. It yields the protein CATKGHLNTGELFF.

This chain joins TRBV7-2 and TRBJ1-4; D is ambiguous. CDR1 SGHTA and CDR2 FQGNSA come from the germline V gene. The CDR3 has 16 amino acids. The V gene lost 1 base and the J gene lost 3 bases, with 12 bases spanning the gap. The DNA of the CDR3 is TGTGCCAGCAGCTTAGATGTTCGGGGAGCTAATGAAAAACTGTTTTTT. Translating it yields CASSLDVRGANEKLFF.

This rearrangement joins TRBV10-2 to TRBJ2-5; 11 positions agree with TRBD1. The germline V gene has CDR1 WSHSY and CDR2 SAAADI. The CDR3 covers 14 residues. Unmatched junction bases numbered 1, after V lost 5 bases and J lost 2 bases. CDR3 DNA: TGCGCCAGCAGTCGGGACAGGGGGCAAGAGACCCAGTACTTC. Its protein product is CASSRDRGQETQYF.

The chain carries TRBV27 and TRBJ1-2, with D possibly matching TRBD1 (6 bases). Between the trimmed V and J ends, which lost 3 bases and 4 bases, there was a span of 12 bases. Per germline, CDR1 MNHEY and CDR2 SMNVEV (reference sequence). This CDR3 spans 14 amino acids. In DNA form, the CDR3 reads TGTGCCAGCAGTTTTTTCGGGGGCACCTATGGCTACACCTTC. Translating it yields CASSFFGGTYGYTF.

The gene calls are TRBV19 and TRBJ1-2; D is possibly TRBD1 (6 bases). Germline V CDR1 and CDR2: LNHDA, SQIVND (reference sequence). The CDR3 totals 14 residues. The V end was cut by 1 base, the J end by 7 bases, with 13 bases between. The CDR3, as DNA: TGTGCCAGTAGTATAGGTCAGGGGATGCTTGGCTACACCTTC. The encoded protein is CASSIGQGMLGYTF.